The entry below describes one TCR beta chain. The data were obtained in a study of OX40 agonist ivuxolimab in advanced cancers. Data came from immunoSEQ multiplex PCR; TCRdb stores just in-frame clones and leaves some out. Of more than 65,000 clones detected, about 88% appear once; the ten largest clones hold 17%. This CDR3 is built from 18 residues. The V segment lost 0 bases and the J segment 1 base; nucleotides outside the gene matches: 9. Germline loops: CDR1 LNHDA, CDR2 SQIVND (reference sequence). V and J are TRBV19 and TRBJ2-3, with TRBD1 matching over 8 bases. This clonotype originated in an adult with an advanced solid tumor such as melanoma, head and neck, liver or kidney cancer. The source material was CD4+ or CD8+ T cells sorted from blood, sampled in a trial of the OX40 agonist ivuxolimab. CDR3 sequence: CASSIDPLDRGRTDTQYF. The DNA of the CDR3 is TGTGCCAGTAGTATAGATCCCCTAGACAGGGGCCGCACAGATACGCAGTATTTT.